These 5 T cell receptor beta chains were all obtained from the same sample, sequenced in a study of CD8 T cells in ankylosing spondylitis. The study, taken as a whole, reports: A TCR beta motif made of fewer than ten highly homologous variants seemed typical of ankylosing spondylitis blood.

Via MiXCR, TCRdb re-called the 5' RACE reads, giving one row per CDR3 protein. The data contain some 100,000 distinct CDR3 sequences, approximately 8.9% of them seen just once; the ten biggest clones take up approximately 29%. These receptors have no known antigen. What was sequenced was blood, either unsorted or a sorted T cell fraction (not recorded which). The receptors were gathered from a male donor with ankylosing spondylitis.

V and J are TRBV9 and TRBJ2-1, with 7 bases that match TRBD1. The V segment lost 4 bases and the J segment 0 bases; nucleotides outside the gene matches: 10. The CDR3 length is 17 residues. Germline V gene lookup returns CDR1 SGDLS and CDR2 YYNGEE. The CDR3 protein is CASSPQGGPSSYNEQFF. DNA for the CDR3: TGTGCCAGCAGCCCCCAAGGGGGCCCGAGCTCCTACAATGAGCAGTTCTTC. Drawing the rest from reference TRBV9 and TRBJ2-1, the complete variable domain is DSGVTQTPKHLITATGQRVTLRCSPRSGDLSVYWYQQSLDQGLQFLIQYYNGEERAKGNILERFSAQQFPDLHSELNLSSLELGDSALYFCASSPQGGPSSYNEQFFGPGTRLTVL.

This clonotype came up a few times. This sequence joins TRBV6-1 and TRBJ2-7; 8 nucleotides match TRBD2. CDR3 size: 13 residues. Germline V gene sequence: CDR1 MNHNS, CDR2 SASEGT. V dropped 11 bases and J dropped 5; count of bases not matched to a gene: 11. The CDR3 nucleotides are TGTGCCTCCCGGGAGGGAGACCCCCACGAGCAGTACGTC. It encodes CASREGDPHEQYV.

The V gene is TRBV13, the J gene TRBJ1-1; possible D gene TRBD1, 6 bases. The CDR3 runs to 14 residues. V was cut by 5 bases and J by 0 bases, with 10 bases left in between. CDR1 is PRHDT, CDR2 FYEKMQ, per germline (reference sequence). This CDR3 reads CASSDRDMNTEAFF. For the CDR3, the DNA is TGTGCCAGCAGCGACCGGGACATGAACACTGAAGCTTTCTTT.

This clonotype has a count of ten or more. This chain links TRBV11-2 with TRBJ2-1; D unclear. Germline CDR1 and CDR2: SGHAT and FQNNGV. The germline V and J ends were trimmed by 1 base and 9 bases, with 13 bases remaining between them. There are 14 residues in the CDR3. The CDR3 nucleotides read TGTGCCAGCAGCTTAGTAGGGTTCGATGTTGAGCAGTTCTTC. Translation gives CASSLVGFDVEQFF.

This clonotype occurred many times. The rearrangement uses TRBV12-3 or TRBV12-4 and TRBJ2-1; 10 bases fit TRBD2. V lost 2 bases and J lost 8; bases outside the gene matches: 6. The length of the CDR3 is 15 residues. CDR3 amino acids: CASSLRASGSHEQFF. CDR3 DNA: TGTGCCAGCAGTTTAAGGGCTAGCGGGAGTCATGAGCAGTTCTTC.